One and the same sample provided the 3 T cell receptor beta chains below, sequenced in a study of blood T cell repertoires in COVID-19. The repertoire was sequenced with immunoSEQ multiplex PCR; TCRdb's copy has only in-frame clones and lacks some. This table has almost 85,000 clones, 85% to 90% appearing once. Sequenced sample: PBMCs or T cells enriched from blood (not recorded which). All receptors derive from a woman aged 50 to 65 with acute COVID-19.

The V gene is TRBV19, the J gene TRBJ1-1, with no clear D. The CDR3 runs 13 residues. Trimming took 7 bases from V and 4 from J, leaving 13 bases between them. Germline values: CDR1 LNHDA, CDR2 SQIVND (reference sequence). CDR3 in amino acids: CASMVPVGTEAFF. CDR3 in DNA: TGTGCCAGTATGGTCCCGGTTGGCACTGAAGCTTTCTTT.

The chain couples TRBV6-5 to TRBJ1-1; D is unclear. The length of the CDR3 is 15 residues. In germline, CDR1 is MNHEY, CDR2 SVGAGI. Trimming removed 0 bases at V and 5 bases at J, with 13 bases between. This chain's CDR3 is CASSYSRNPRTEAFF. CDR3 nucleotide sequence: TGTGCCAGCAGTTACTCGAGAAACCCGAGGACTGAAGCTTTCTTT.

A single count supports this clone. The chain uses TRBV20-1 and TRBJ2-7; 7 bases are a match to TRBD2. The CDR3 is made up of 11 amino acids. V was pared by 1 base and J by 9 bases, with 3 bases of the junction left unmatched. From germline, CDR1 is DFQATT and CDR2 SNEGSKA (reference sequence). The CDR3 DNA follows: TGCAGTGCTAGAGGACTAGCAGCGCAGTACTTC. Amino acids: CSARGLAAQYF.